A single sample gave rise to the 20 T cell receptor beta chains below, sequenced in a study of tumor-infiltrating lymphocytes in localized non-small cell lung cancer. Only in-frame clones appear in the TCRdb table, and some are missing; sequencing was by immunoSEQ multiplex PCR. The top ten hold about 13% of the sample, which has roughly 13,000 clones, roughly 72% seen once. Sequences were obtained from uninvolved lung tissue not adjacent to the tumor. The receptor set was obtained from a human donor with non-small cell lung cancer.

The V call is TRBV2, the J call TRBJ1-1; TRBD1 is a possible D gene (6 bases). The CDR3 loop spans 14 amino acids. The V end was cut by 5 bases, the J end by 2 bases, with 12 bases between. Germline CDR1 SNHLY, CDR2 FYNNEI. The DNA of the CDR3 is TGTGCCAGCAGTCCGGGACAATTAAACACTGAAGCTTTCTTT. The encoded protein is CASSPGQLNTEAFF.

A few counts support this clone. V is TRBV27 and J is TRBJ1-4; no firm D call. CDR1 and CDR2 (germline): MNHEY, SMNVEV (reference sequence). The ends were cut back, 10 bases at V and 8 bases at J, with 23 bases in the middle. The CDR3 totals 15 residues. The CDR3 region has the DNA TGTGCCACTGCCTTCTCGGGCCCAGAGGGCGAAAAACTGTTTTTT. This gives the protein CATAFSGPEGEKLFF.

The chain couples TRBV30 to TRBJ2-2, with a weak D call TRBD1 (5 bases). The CDR3 spans 14 residues. Per germline, CDR1 GTSNPN and CDR2 SVGIG (reference sequence). V was cut by 5 bases and J by 4 bases, with 14 bases left in between. In DNA, the CDR3 is TGTGCCTGGGGGGTGGGGCTGCTCACCGGGGAGCTGTTTTTT. Amino acids: CAWGVGLLTGELFF.

This sequence joins TRBV28 and TRBJ1-2, with 8 bases that match TRBD1. The CDR3 totals 15 residues. V trimming: 6 bases; J trimming: 6 bases; junction bases outside the gene matches: 12. Germline CDR1 and CDR2: MDHEN and SYDVKM. The CDR3, as DNA: TGTGCCAGCAGCCTCCCCAGGGGGCGGATTGATGGCTACACCTTC. This encodes CASSLPRGRIDGYTF.

This clone was seen just once. This sequence joins TRBV10-2 and TRBJ2-7; the D is unclear. This CDR3 is 12 amino acids long. From germline, CDR1 is WSHSY and CDR2 SAAADI. V was cut by 6 bases and J by 1 base, with 7 bases left in between. CDR3 in amino acids: CASRQGSYEQYF. The DNA for the CDR3 is TGCGCCAGCAGGCAAGGATCCTACGAGCAGTACTTC.

About this clone: Other DNA sequences from this sample encode an identical CDR3 as well. The chain links TRBV6-5 to TRBJ2-7; perhaps TRBD1 as D (6 bases). This CDR3 region has 13 residues. V lost 2 bases and J lost 4, with 9 bases in between. Per germline, CDR1 MNHEY and CDR2 SVGAGI. The CDR3 protein is CASSYVGAYEQYF. The CDR3 bases are TGTGCCAGCAGTTACGTGGGGGCGTACGAGCAGTACTTC.

The gene calls are TRBV7-2 and TRBJ1-2; possible D gene TRBD1, 5 bases. With 5 bases removed from V and 8 bases from J, the gap between germline ends came to 18 bases. This CDR3 is 14 amino acids long. Germline values: CDR1 SGHTA, CDR2 FQGNSA. The CDR3 here is CASSPAVSSGGYTF. Written as DNA, the CDR3 is TGTGCCAGCAGCCCCGCGGTGTCTTCAGGGGGCTACACCTTC.

This clone was seen a handful of times. This rearrangement joins TRBV25-1 to TRBJ1-1; D is perhaps TRBD1 (6 bases). The length of the CDR3 is 12 residues. Germline CDR1 MGHDK, CDR2 SYGVNS. Trimming removed 3 bases from V and 11 bases from J, with 13 bases in between. CDR3 bases: TGTGCCAGCAGTGACAGGGGACTGGTGGCTTTCTTT. Translated: CASSDRGLVAFF.

This clone occurred once. The chain joins TRBV6-5 to TRBJ2-1; D gene uncertain. With 5 bases removed from V and 7 bases from J, the gap between germline ends came to 15 bases. The CDR3 has 14 residues. Germline CDR1 reads MNHEY; CDR2 reads SVGAGI. The DNA of the CDR3 is TGTGCCAGCAGTCCAACGTGGCTTCGGAATGAGCAGTTCTTC. Protein: CASSPTWLRNEQFF.

V and J are TRBV10-3 and TRBJ2-3; 13 bases are a match to TRBD2. The J segment lost 2 bases and the V segment lost 6 bases, leaving 20 bases of the junction unmatched. CDR1 is ENHRY, CDR2 SYGVKD, per germline. The CDR3 has 21 amino acids. The CDR3 coding sequence is TGTGCCATCAGCGGCGAGTCGGACGGACTAGCGGGAGAAAGCGACACAGATACGCAGTATTTT. Its protein product is CAISGESDGLAGESDTDTQYF.

The count of this clone is one. The V call is TRBV30, the J call TRBJ1-1, with 8 bases aligning to TRBD1. J gave up 5 bases and V 4 bases, and 9 bases lay outside the gene matches. This CDR3 has 14 amino acids. In germline, CDR1 is GTSNPN, CDR2 SVGIG (reference sequence). Written as DNA, the CDR3 is TGTGCCTGGAACTACGGGACAGGAGGAACTGAAGCTTTCTTT. Protein sequence: CAWNYGTGGTEAFF.

The rearrangement links TRBV11-3 to TRBJ2-3; tentative D call: TRBD2 (6 bases). The germline CDR1 and CDR2 sequences are SGHNT and YENEEA. There are 15 residues in the CDR3. Trimming took off 0 bases at V and 2 bases at J, with 9 bases between the two ends. The CDR3 region is CASSLDSGVTDTQYF. CDR3 DNA: TGTGCCAGCAGCTTAGATTCGGGGGTCACAGATACGCAGTATTTT.

V and J are TRBV29-1 and TRBJ2-7; D is perhaps TRBD1 or TRBD2 (5 bases each). The CDR3 consists of 13 residues. V dropped 6 bases and J dropped 3 bases, with 15 bases sitting between them. Germline values: CDR1 SQVTM, CDR2 ANQGSEA. The CDR3 sequence: CSVPGPDDYEQYF. For the CDR3, the DNA is TGCAGCGTACCGGGACCAGACGACTACGAGCAGTACTTC.

The chain recombines TRBV30 with TRBJ2-7; no clear D gene. The V end was cut by 2 bases, the J end by 0 bases, with 11 bases between. Germline loops: CDR1 GTSNPN, CDR2 SVGIG (reference sequence). This CDR3 spans 14 amino acids. Here the CDR3 reads CAWSWKTFSYEQYF. The CDR3, as DNA: TGTGCCTGGAGTTGGAAGACATTCTCCTACGAGCAGTACTTC.

CDR3 in amino acids: CASSVEGQGAYEQYF. CDR3 nucleotide sequence: TGTGCCAGCAGCGTAGAGGGACAGGGGGCCTACGAGCAGTACTTC. The rearrangement joins TRBV9 to TRBJ2-7, with 11 positions matching TRBD1. The CDR3 runs 15 residues. The V segment lost 0 bases and the J segment 2 bases; nucleotides outside the gene matches: 1. Germline V lookup: CDR1 SGDLS, CDR2 YYNGEE.

The chain links TRBV6-5 to TRBJ2-1; 10 positions agree with TRBD2. CDR1 MNHEY and CDR2 SVGAGI come from the germline V gene. Unmatched junction bases numbered 8, after V lost 4 bases and J lost 8 bases. The CDR3 has 15 residues. CDR3 nucleotides: TGTGCCAGCAGTTTGGCTAGCGGGAGCGGGTATGAGCAGTTCTTC. It encodes CASSLASGSGYEQFF.

The chain combines TRBV11-3 with TRBJ2-1; TRBD1 agrees at 10 bases. The CDR3 spans 15 residues. J lost 8 bases, V lost 2 bases, and 6 bases had no gene match. The V gene's germline CDR1 is SGHNT and CDR2 YENEEA. DNA for the CDR3: TGTGCCAGCAGCTTACGGGACAGGGGTTGGTATGAGCAGTTCTTC. Its translation: CASSLRDRGWYEQFF.

The rearrangement uses TRBV9 and TRBJ1-5; D perhaps matches TRBD1 (6 bases). The CDR3 covers 16 residues. Germline-derived CDR1 and CDR2 are SGDLS and YYNGEE. V shed 2 bases and J shed 5 bases, with 17 bases lying between them. The CDR3 DNA reads as TGTGCCAGCAGCGTCCCCGAGGACGGGGGCGATCAGCCCCAGCATTTT. As protein: CASSVPEDGGDQPQHF.

This sequence joins TRBV14 and TRBJ1-1; TRBD1 aligns across 7 bases. J was trimmed by 1 base and V by 4 bases; bases with no gene match: 6. Germline loops: CDR1 SGHDN, CDR2 FVKESK. The length of the CDR3 is 15 residues. CDR3 sequence: CASSPTGQSNTEAFF. The CDR3 coding sequence is TGTGCCAGCAGCCCCACGGGACAGTCGAACACTGAAGCTTTCTTT. The full variable domain, in which reference TRBV14 and TRBJ1-1 provide the parts outside the CDR3, is EAGVTQFPSHSVIEKGQTVTLRCDPISGHDNLYWYRRVMGKEIKFLLHFVKESKQDESGMPNNRFLAERTGGTYSTLKVQPAELEDSGVYFCASSPTGQSNTEAFFGQGTRLTVV.

This chain joins TRBV19 and TRBJ1-5; TRBD1 aligns across 7 bases. Germline CDR1 reads LNHDA; CDR2 reads SQIVND (reference sequence). The CDR3 contains 14 residues. J lost 4 bases, V lost 7 bases, and 7 bases had no gene match. The CDR3 DNA is TGTGCCAGTAACCCCCAGGGGGTGAATCAGCCCCAGCATTTT. This gives the protein CASNPQGVNQPQHF.